These T cell receptor beta chains were read from a single sample in a study. Via MiXCR, TCRdb re-called the RT-PCR reads, giving one row per CDR3 protein. The sample lists more than 550,000 distinct CDR3 sequences, approximately 15% occurring once. Sequencing used memory CD4+ T cells from blood. The receptors originated from a female donor in good health, serving as a healthy control. Both conserved end residues are part of each CDR3. Fields, in order: D gene, J gene, V gene, clone size, CDR3 DNA, CDR3 protein. A D gene is named only where the DNA matches it firmly. Some rows mark clone size as missing; the rest say once, few, many or name a class of expanded clone.

D gene: .; J gene: TRBJ2-3; V gene: TRBV5-1; clone size: many; CDR3 DNA: TGCGCCAGCAGCCCGGACAGTAGCACAGATACGCAGTATTTT; CDR3 protein: CASSPDSSTDTQYF
D gene: TRBD2; J gene: TRBJ2-7; V gene: TRBV6-2/TRBV6-3; clone size: many; CDR3 DNA: TGTGCCAGCAGCCCGGGACTAGCGGTCCCGAGCGAGCAGTACTTC; CDR3 protein: CASSPGLAVPSEQYF
D gene: .; J gene: TRBJ2-5; V gene: TRBV20-1; clone size: few; CDR3 DNA: TGCAGTGCCTCCGTCCCGGAGTTACTGGAGACCCAGTACTTC; CDR3 protein: CSASVPELLETQYF
D gene: .; J gene: TRBJ2-7; V gene: TRBV5-1; clone size: few; CDR3 DNA: TGCGCCAGCAGCTTGGATGGTGCTACCCTGGGCGAGCAGTACTTC; CDR3 protein: CASSLDGATLGEQYF
D gene: .; J gene: TRBJ2-3; V gene: TRBV4-3; clone size: few; CDR3 DNA: TGCGCCAGCAGCCAAGATTCACGGGGAGTGGATACGCAGTATTTT; CDR3 protein: CASSQDSRGVDTQYF
D gene: .; J gene: TRBJ2-7; V gene: TRBV20-1; clone size: .; CDR3 DNA: TGCAGTGCTGTCCTAGGACCGAGGGGGGAGCAGTACTTC; CDR3 protein: CSAVLGPRGEQYF
D gene: .; J gene: TRBJ1-4; V gene: TRBV6-2/TRBV6-3; clone size: few; CDR3 DNA: TGTGCCAGCAGTTACTCGACGGCTAATGAAAAACTGTTTTTT; CDR3 protein: CASSYSTANEKLFF
D gene: .; J gene: TRBJ2-5; V gene: TRBV20-1; clone size: .; CDR3 DNA: TGCAGTGCCAGTCAAAGTCTGCAGACCCAGTACTTC; CDR3 protein: CSASQSLQTQYF
D gene: TRBD1; J gene: TRBJ1-2; V gene: TRBV6-1; clone size: few; CDR3 DNA: TGTGCCAGCAGGAGGGACAGGAGGTCAGGTATTGATGGCTACACCTTC; CDR3 protein: CASRRDRRSGIDGYTF
D gene: TRBD1; J gene: TRBJ1-2; V gene: TRBV27; clone size: .; CDR3 DNA: TGTGCCAGCAGTGCCGAACAGGGGCTCTATGGCTACACCTTC; CDR3 protein: CASSAEQGLYGYTF
D gene: .; J gene: TRBJ2-1; V gene: TRBV24-1; clone size: few; CDR3 DNA: TGTGCCACCAGTGTCCCGGGGGACAATGAGCAGTTCTTC; CDR3 protein: CATSVPGDNEQFF
D gene: .; J gene: TRBJ2-3; V gene: TRBV6-5; clone size: many; CDR3 DNA: TGTGCCAGCAGTAAGGGGGGCGCAGATACGCAGTATTTT; CDR3 protein: CASSKGGADTQYF
D gene: .; J gene: TRBJ2-3; V gene: TRBV6-5; clone size: .; CDR3 DNA: TGTGCCAGCAGTTACCTGGGATACTCTCCCGGAGATACGCAGTATTTT; CDR3 protein: CASSYLGYSPGDTQYF
D gene: TRBD2; J gene: TRBJ2-7; V gene: TRBV6-1; clone size: few; CDR3 DNA: TGTGCCAGCAGCTCTAGCGGACCCTACGAGCAGTACTTC; CDR3 protein: CASSSSGPYEQYF
D gene: .; J gene: TRBJ1-5; V gene: TRBV20-1; clone size: few; CDR3 DNA: TGCAGTGCTAGCATAAACAGGATTAATCAGCCCCAGCATTTT; CDR3 protein: CSASINRINQPQHF
D gene: TRBD2; J gene: TRBJ2-1; V gene: TRBV7-9; clone size: .; CDR3 DNA: TGTGCCAGCAGTTTAGTGGGGGGGAGGGATGAGCAGTTCTTC; CDR3 protein: CASSLVGGRDEQFF
D gene: .; J gene: TRBJ1-2; V gene: TRBV7-2; clone size: .; CDR3 DNA: TGTGCCAGCAGCGAATATGGGCAGGCCCGTACCGGCGGCTACACCTTC; CDR3 protein: CASSEYGQARTGGYTF
D gene: .; J gene: TRBJ1-5; V gene: TRBV2; clone size: .; CDR3 DNA: TGTGCCAGCAGTCCCGGGCTCTCTTTTTATAGCAATCAGCCCCAGCATTTT; CDR3 protein: CASSPGLSFYSNQPQHF
D gene: .; J gene: TRBJ1-5; V gene: TRBV7-9; clone size: many; CDR3 DNA: TGTGCCAGCAGCGGCGTGGAAGGTAATCAGCCCCAGCATTTT; CDR3 protein: CASSGVEGNQPQHF
D gene: .; J gene: TRBJ2-7; V gene: TRBV20-1; clone size: few; CDR3 DNA: TGCAGTGCTACGGGATTCGGATTCCACGAGCAGTACTTC; CDR3 protein: CSATGFGFHEQYF
D gene: .; J gene: TRBJ2-7; V gene: TRBV20-1; clone size: many; CDR3 DNA: TGCAGAGCTAAAGGGGATTACGAGCAGTACTTC; CDR3 protein: CRAKGDYEQYF
D gene: TRBD2; J gene: TRBJ2-1; V gene: TRBV6-1; clone size: .; CDR3 DNA: TGTGCCAGCAGTGAATCTGGGACTACTAGCGGGAGGAGTGAGCAGTTCTTC; CDR3 protein: CASSESGTTSGRSEQFF
D gene: .; J gene: TRBJ2-1; V gene: TRBV28; clone size: few; CDR3 DNA: TGTGCCAGCAGGTCCCCCCCCGGGGGACCCAATGAGCAGTTCTTC; CDR3 protein: CASRSPPGGPNEQFF
D gene: .; J gene: TRBJ2-7; V gene: TRBV7-6; clone size: .; CDR3 DNA: TGTGCCAGCAGCTTAGGGACTGCAGCGGAGGGCGAGCAGTACTTC; CDR3 protein: CASSLGTAAEGEQYF
D gene: .; J gene: TRBJ1-2; V gene: TRBV12-3/TRBV12-4; clone size: many; CDR3 DNA: TGTGCCAGCAGAGAGACCGGGGCTAACTATGGCTACACCTTC; CDR3 protein: CASRETGANYGYTF
D gene: .; J gene: TRBJ1-4; V gene: TRBV6-1; clone size: few; CDR3 DNA: TGTGCCAGCAGCCTTCACCGGGACCCTAATGAAAAACTGTTTTTT; CDR3 protein: CASSLHRDPNEKLFF
D gene: TRBD1; J gene: TRBJ2-2; V gene: TRBV6-5; clone size: many; CDR3 DNA: TGTGCCAGCACTTATCGCTTAGGGGGCATCGAGGGCGGGGAGCTGTTTTTT; CDR3 protein: CASTYRLGGIEGGELFF
D gene: .; J gene: TRBJ2-7; V gene: TRBV20-1; clone size: .; CDR3 DNA: TGCAGTGCTAGACTAGGGTGGTCAGCCGGGGAGCAGTACTTC; CDR3 protein: CSARLGWSAGEQYF
D gene: TRBD2; J gene: TRBJ2-1; V gene: TRBV27; clone size: .; CDR3 DNA: TGTGCCAGCAGTTCCCCGGGACTAGCAACCGCCCGGTTCTTC; CDR3 protein: CASSSPGLATARFF
D gene: TRBD2; J gene: TRBJ2-1; V gene: TRBV24-1; clone size: many; CDR3 DNA: TGTGCCACCAGTGACCCCAGCGGGAGCTCCTACAATGAGCAGTTCTTC; CDR3 protein: CATSDPSGSSYNEQFF